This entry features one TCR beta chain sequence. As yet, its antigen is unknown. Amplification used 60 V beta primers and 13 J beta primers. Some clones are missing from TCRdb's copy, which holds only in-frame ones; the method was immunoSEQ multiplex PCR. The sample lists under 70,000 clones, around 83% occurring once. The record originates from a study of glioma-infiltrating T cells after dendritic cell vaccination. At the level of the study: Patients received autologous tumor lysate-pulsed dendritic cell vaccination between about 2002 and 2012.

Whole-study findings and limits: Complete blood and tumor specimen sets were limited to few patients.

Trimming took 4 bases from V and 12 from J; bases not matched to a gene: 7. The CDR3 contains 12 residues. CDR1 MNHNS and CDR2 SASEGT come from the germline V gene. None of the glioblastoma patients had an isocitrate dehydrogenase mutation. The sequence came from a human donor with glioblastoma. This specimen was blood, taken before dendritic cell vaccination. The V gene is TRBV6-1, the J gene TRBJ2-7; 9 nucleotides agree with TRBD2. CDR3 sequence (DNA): TGTGCCAGCAGTGTAATAGCGGGGGTTCCGTACTTC. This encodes CASSVIAGVPYF.